The 15 T cell receptor beta chains reported below all come from one sample, sequenced in a study of cytomegalovirus exposure and HLA in healthy donors. The PCR employed 60 Vbeta primers together with 13 Jbeta primers. TCRdb's table, derived via immunoSEQ multiplex PCR, lists solely in-frame clones and lacks some. The sample yields more than 130,000 clones, roughly 80% seen once. Sequencing was performed on PBMCs. These receptor sequences come from a woman between 50 and 59 years old in good health and CMV-seronegative.

J is TRBJ1-2 and V is TRBV19; possible D gene TRBD1, 6 bases. Trimming stripped 7 bases from V and 7 bases from J, with 16 bases between. Looked up from germline, CDR1 is LNHDA and CDR2 is SQIVND (reference sequence). The CDR3 covers 13 residues. DNA for the CDR3: TGTGCCAGTACCTTAACACAGGGAAGTGGCTACACCTTC. Amino acid sequence: CASTLTQGSGYTF. Filled out from reference TRBV19 and TRBJ1-2, the complete variable domain reads DGGITQSPKYLFRKEGQNVTLSCEQNLNHDAMYWYRQDPGQGLRLIYYSQIVNDFQKGDIAEGYSVSREKKESFPLTVTSAQKNPTAFYLCASTLTQGSGYTFGSGTRLTVV.

Only one count was recorded for this clone. V gene TRBV7-2 combines with J gene TRBJ1-2; D gene unclear. Germline V gene data show CDR1 as SGHTA and CDR2 as FQGNSA. The CDR3 covers 14 residues. Trimming removed 7 bases from V and 0 bases from J, with 12 bases in between. CDR3 bases: TGTGCCAGCACCAAAACCGGTCCTAACTATGGCTACACCTTC. It specifies CASTKTGPNYGYTF.

The CDR3 bases are TGTGCCACCCGCGGACTATCCCGTCAAGAGACCCAGTACTTC. Protein: CATRGLSRQETQYF. The genes are TRBV6-5 and TRBJ2-5, with D perhaps TRBD2 (6 bases). The CDR3 is 14 residues long. The V gene lost 10 bases and the J gene lost 2 bases, with 17 bases spanning the gap. In germline, CDR1 is MNHEY, CDR2 SVGAGI.

The rearrangement joins TRBV6-1 to TRBJ1-6, with no clear D. The CDR3 is 14 amino acids. Between the trimmed V and J ends, which lost 5 bases and 8 bases, there was a span of 13 bases. Germline V gene lookup returns CDR1 MNHNS and CDR2 SASEGT. The CDR3, as DNA: TGTGCCAGCAGTCCCGACATCCCTTATTCACCCCTCCACTTT. This translates into CASSPDIPYSPLHF.

The chain combines TRBV4-2 with TRBJ2-7; no firm D call. The CDR3 length is 15 residues. Germline loops: CDR1 LGHNA, CDR2 YNFKEQ. The V gene lost 2 bases and the J gene lost 0 bases, with 11 bases spanning the gap. The CDR3 region has the DNA TGTGCCAGCAGCCAATTGTTCTCGAGCTCCTACGAGCAGTACTTC. Amino acid sequence: CASSQLFSSSYEQYF.

In its sample, this clone was seen a few times. The rearrangement links TRBV5-6 to TRBJ1-6; D is undetermined. Germline values: CDR1 SGHDT, CDR2 YYEEEE. CDR3 size: 16 residues. The V and J ends lost 6 bases and 0 bases respectively, with 13 bases between them. CDR3 in DNA: TGTGCCAGCACCTTACGAGTAAGCTCCTATAATTCACCCCTCCACTTT. Translated, it gives CASTLRVSSYNSPLHF.

The rearrangement links TRBV15 to TRBJ1-2, with 7 bases matching TRBD1. The V and J ends lost 3 bases and 5 bases, in that order; junction bases with no gene match: 6. The CDR3 is made up of 14 amino acids. Germline loops: CDR1 LNHNV, CDR2 YYDKDF (reference sequence). Written as DNA, the CDR3 is TGTGCCACCAGCAGCCGGGACAGTGGGTATGGCTACACCTTC. As protein: CATSSRDSGYGYTF.

V gene TRBV5-6 combines with J gene TRBJ1-2, with D tentatively TRBD1 (6 bases). The germline V gene has CDR1 SGHDT and CDR2 YYEEEE. This CDR3 is built from 14 residues. V was clipped by 1 base and J by 3 bases, with 10 bases between them. The CDR3 region is CASSLSGQHYGYTF. The CDR3 DNA follows: TGTGCCAGCAGCTTGTCCGGACAGCACTATGGCTACACCTTC.

This sequence joins TRBV28 and TRBJ1-5; 9 bases are shared with TRBD1. The CDR3 consists of 15 residues. J lost 4 bases, V lost 4 bases, and 5 bases had no gene match. Germline CDR1 and CDR2: MDHEN and SYDVKM. This CDR3 reads CASSSPDRGNQPQHF. The CDR3 DNA is TGTGCCAGCAGTTCCCCCGACAGGGGGAATCAGCCCCAGCATTTT.

The genes are TRBV9 and TRBJ2-1, with 9 bases matching TRBD2. The V gene's germline CDR1 is SGDLS and CDR2 YYNGEE. The trim removed 1 base at V and 0 bases at J, leaving 8 bases unmatched. The CDR3 is made up of 18 amino acids. The CDR3 region is CASSVSLAGPSSYNEQFF. CDR3 nucleotide sequence: TGTGCCAGCAGCGTAAGTCTAGCGGGGCCGAGCTCCTACAATGAGCAGTTCTTC.

Here the CDR3 reads CASSLARGNEQFF. The DNA of the CDR3 is TGTGCCAGCAGCTTGGCCAGGGGTAATGAGCAGTTCTTC. This chain joins TRBV5-4 and TRBJ2-1, with a weak D call TRBD1 (6 bases). From germline, CDR1 is SGHNT and CDR2 YYREEE (reference sequence). The germline V and J ends were trimmed by 0 bases and 7 bases, with 8 bases remaining between them. This CDR3 has 13 residues.

The chain uses TRBV4-3 and TRBJ1-2; D remains unclear. The CDR3 contains 14 residues. V shed 1 base and J shed 7 bases, with 13 bases lying between them. Germline V gene lookup returns CDR1 LGHNA and CDR2 YSLEER. In DNA form, the CDR3 reads TGCGCCAGCAGCCAAGCCCACTTTTCACTTGGCTACACCTTC. Encoded protein: CASSQAHFSLGYTF.

The V and J genes are TRBV11-2 and TRBJ2-7; a possible D gene is TRBD2 (7 bases). Looked up from germline, CDR1 is SGHAT and CDR2 is FQNNGV. The CDR3 runs to 15 residues. Trimming shortened V by 5 bases and J by 3 bases, and 17 bases separated the two germline ends. CDR3 protein: CASSTIRGGGYEQYF. The CDR3 DNA is TGTGCCAGCAGCACCATAAGGGGGGGCGGCTACGAGCAGTACTTC.

The rearrangement links TRBV5-6 to TRBJ2-3; D gene unclear. This CDR3 has 12 amino acids. Trimming shortened V by 0 bases and J by 4 bases, and 3 bases separated the two germline ends. CDR1 SGHDT and CDR2 YYEEEE come from the germline V gene. The CDR3 sequence: CASSLVADTQYF. CDR3 nucleotides: TGTGCCAGCAGCTTGGTAGCAGATACGCAGTATTTT.

V is TRBV7-2 and J is TRBJ2-7, with TRBD2 matching over 10 bases. After removal of 0 bases from V and 1 base from J, the junction contained 12 bases not matched to a gene. The CDR3 runs to 19 residues. From germline, CDR1 is SGHTA and CDR2 FQGNSA. The CDR3: CASSLALGLAGGKSYEQYF. The DNA of the CDR3 is TGTGCCAGCAGCTTAGCGCTGGGCTTAGCGGGGGGTAAATCCTACGAGCAGTACTTC.